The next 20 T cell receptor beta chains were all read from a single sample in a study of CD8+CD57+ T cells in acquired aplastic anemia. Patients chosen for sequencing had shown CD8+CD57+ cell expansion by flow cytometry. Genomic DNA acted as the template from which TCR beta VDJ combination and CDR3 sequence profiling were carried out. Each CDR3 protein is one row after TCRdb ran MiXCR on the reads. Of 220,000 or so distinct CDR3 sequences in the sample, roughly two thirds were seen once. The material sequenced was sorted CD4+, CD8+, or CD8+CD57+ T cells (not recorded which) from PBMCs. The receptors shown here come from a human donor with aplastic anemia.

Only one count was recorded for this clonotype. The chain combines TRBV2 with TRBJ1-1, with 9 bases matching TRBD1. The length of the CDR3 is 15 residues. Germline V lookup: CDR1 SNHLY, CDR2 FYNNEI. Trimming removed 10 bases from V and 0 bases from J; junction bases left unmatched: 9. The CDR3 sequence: CATGTGYSMNTEAFF. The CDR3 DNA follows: TGTGCCACCGGGACAGGGTACAGTATGAACACTGAAGCTTTCTTT.

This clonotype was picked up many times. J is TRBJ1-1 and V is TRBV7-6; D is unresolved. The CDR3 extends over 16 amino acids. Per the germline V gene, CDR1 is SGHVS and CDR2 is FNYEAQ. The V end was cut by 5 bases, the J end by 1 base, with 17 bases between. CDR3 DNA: TGTGCCAGCAGCCTCTTTTCAGGCAGGCCGAACACTGAAGCTTTCTTT. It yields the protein CASSLFSGRPNTEAFF. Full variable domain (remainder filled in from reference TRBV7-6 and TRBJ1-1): GAGVSQSPRYKVTKRGQDVALRCDPISGHVSLYWYRQALGQGPEFLTYFNYEAQQDKSGLPNDRFSAERPEGSISTLTIQRTEQRDSAMYRCASSLFSGRPNTEAFFGQGTRLTVV.

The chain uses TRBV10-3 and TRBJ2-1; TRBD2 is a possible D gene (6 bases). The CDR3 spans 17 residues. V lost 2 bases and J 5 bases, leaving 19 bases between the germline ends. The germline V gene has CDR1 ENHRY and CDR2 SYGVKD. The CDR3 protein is CAISEENSGALNNEQFF. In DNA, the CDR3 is TGTGCCATCAGTGAGGAGAATAGCGGAGCCCTTAACAATGAGCAGTTCTTC.

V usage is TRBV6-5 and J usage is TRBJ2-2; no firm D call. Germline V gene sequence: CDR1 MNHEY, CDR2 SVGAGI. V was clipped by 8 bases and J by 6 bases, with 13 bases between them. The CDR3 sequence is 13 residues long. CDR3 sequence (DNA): TGTGCCAGCTCCATCACGGTTTCCGGGGAGCTGTTTTTT. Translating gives CASSITVSGELFF.

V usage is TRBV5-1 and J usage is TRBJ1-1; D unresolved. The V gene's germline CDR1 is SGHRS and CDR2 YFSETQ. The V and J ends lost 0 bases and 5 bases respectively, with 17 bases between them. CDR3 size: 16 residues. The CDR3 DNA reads TGCGCCAGCAGCTTGGCCGGTACGGGAGTTGGGACTGAAGCTTTCTTT. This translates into CASSLAGTGVGTEAFF.

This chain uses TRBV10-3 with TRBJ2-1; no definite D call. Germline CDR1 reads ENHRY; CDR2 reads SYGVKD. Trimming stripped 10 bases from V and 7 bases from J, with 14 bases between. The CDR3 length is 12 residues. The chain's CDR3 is CASSSSRNEQFF. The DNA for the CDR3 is TGTGCCAGCAGCAGTAGCAGGAATGAGCAGTTCTTC.

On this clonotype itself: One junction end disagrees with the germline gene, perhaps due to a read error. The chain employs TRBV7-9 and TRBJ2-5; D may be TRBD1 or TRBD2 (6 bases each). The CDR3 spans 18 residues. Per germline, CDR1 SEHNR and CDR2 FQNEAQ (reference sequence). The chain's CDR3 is CASSLGAGGALTRETQYF. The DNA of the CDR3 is TGTGCTAGCAGCTTGGGGGCGGGCGGGGCCCTAACCCGGGAGACCCAGTACTTC.

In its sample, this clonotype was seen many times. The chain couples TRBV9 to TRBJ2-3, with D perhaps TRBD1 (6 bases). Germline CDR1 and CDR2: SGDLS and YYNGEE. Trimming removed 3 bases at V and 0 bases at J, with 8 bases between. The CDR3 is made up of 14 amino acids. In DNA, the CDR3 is TGTGCCAGCAGCGCGGGACATAGCACAGATACGCAGTATTTT. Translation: CASSAGHSTDTQYF.

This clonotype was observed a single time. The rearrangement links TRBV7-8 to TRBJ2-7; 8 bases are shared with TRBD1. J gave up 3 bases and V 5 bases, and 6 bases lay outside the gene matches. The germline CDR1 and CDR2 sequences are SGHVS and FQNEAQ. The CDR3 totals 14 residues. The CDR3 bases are TGTGCCAGCAGCCATATAGGACAGGGCTACGAGCAGTACTTC. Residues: CASSHIGQGYEQYF.

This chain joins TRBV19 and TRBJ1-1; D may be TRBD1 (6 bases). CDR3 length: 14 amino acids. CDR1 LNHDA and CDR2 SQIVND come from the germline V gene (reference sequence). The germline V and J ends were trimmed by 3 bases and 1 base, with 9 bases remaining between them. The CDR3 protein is CASSMGGRNTEAFF. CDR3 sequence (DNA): TGTGCCAGTAGTATGGGGGGGCGGAACACTGAAGCTTTCTTT.

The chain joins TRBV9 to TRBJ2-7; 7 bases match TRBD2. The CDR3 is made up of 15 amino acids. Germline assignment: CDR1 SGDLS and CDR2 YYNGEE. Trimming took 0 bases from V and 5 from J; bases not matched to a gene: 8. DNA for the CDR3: TGTGCCAGCAGCGTAGAAGCGGGGAGTGGCGACGAGCAGTACTTC. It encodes CASSVEAGSGDEQYF.

The CDR3 bases are TGCAGTGCTAACCGCGACGGTTACGAGCAGTACTTC. It yields the protein CSANRDGYEQYF. The V and J genes are TRBV20-1 and TRBJ2-7, with D unclear. This CDR3 has 12 amino acids. CDR1 DFQATT and CDR2 SNEGSKA come from the germline V gene (reference sequence). Trimming stripped 4 bases from V and 4 bases from J, with 11 bases between.

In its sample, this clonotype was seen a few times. CDR3 region: CASSHPDSYEQYF. In DNA, the CDR3 is TGTGCCAGCAGCCACCCAGACAGTTACGAGCAGTACTTC. J is TRBJ2-7 and V is TRBV5-5; a weak D match, TRBD1 (5 bases). The germline V gene has CDR1 SGHKS and CDR2 YYEKEE (reference sequence). This CDR3 contains 13 residues. V was shortened by 4 bases and J by 4 bases, with 12 bases between the two germline ends.

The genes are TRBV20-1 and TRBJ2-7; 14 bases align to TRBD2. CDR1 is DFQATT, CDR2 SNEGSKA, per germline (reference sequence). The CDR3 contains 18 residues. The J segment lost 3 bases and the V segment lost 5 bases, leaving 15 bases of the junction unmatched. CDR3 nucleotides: TGCAGTGCTCTCGCCGGGACTAGCGGGGGAAGATTTCTCTACGAGCAGTACTTC. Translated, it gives CSALAGTSGGRFLYEQYF.

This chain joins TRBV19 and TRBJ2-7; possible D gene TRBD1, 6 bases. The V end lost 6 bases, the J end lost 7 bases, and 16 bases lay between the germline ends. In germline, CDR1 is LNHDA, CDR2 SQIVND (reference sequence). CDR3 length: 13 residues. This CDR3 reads CASRGQGFEEQYF. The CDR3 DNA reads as TGTGCCAGTAGGGGCCAGGGGTTTGAAGAGCAGTACTTC.

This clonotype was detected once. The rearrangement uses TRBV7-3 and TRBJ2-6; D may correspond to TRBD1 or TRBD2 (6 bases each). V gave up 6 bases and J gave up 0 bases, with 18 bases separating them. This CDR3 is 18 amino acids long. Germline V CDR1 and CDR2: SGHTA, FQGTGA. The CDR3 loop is CASSTRPGALSGANVLTF. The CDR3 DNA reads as TGTGCCAGCAGTACCAGACCGGGGGCCCTCTCTGGGGCCAACGTCCTGACTTTC.

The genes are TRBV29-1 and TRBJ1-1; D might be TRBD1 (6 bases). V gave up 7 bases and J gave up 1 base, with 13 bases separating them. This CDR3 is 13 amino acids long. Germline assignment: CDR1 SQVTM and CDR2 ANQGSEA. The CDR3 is CSAGQTGNTEAFF. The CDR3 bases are TGCAGCGCCGGACAGACAGGGAACACTGAAGCTTTCTTT. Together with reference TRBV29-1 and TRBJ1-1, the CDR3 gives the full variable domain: SAVISQKPSRDICQRGTSLTIQCQVDSQVTMMFWYRQQPGQSLTLIATANQGSEATYESGFVIDKFPISRPNLTFSTLTVSNMSPEDSSIYLCSAGQTGNTEAFFGQGTRLTVV.

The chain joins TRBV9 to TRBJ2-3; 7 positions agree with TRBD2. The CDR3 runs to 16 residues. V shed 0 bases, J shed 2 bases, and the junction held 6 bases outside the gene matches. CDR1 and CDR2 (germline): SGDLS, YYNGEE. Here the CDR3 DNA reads TGTGCCAGCAGCGTAGTTGGCGGGGGACCCACAGATACGCAGTATTTT. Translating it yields CASSVVGGGPTDTQYF.

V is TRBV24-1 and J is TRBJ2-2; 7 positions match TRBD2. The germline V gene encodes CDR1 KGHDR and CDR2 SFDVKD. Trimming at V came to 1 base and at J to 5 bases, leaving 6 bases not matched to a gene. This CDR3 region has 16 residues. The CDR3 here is CATSDLGRGDTGELFF. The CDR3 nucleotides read TGTGCCACCAGTGATTTAGGGAGGGGAGATACCGGGGAGCTGTTTTTT.

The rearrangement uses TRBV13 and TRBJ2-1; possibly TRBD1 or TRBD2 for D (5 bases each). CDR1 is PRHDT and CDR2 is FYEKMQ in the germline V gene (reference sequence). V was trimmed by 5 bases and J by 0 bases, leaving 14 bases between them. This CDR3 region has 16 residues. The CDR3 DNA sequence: TGTGCCAGCAGCGATCGACCCGGGACCTCCTACAATGAGCAGTTCTTC. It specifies CASSDRPGTSYNEQFF.